The rows below give T cell receptor beta chains drawn from one sample of a study of blood T cell repertoires in COVID-19. Assay used: immunoSEQ multiplex PCR; TCRdb lists only in-frame clones, some missing. Of 200,000 to 250,000 clones in the sample, approximately 85% were seen once. The source material was peripheral blood. The receptors were gathered from a woman aged 65 to 85 with COVID-19, enrolled during active disease. The CDR3 runs from the conserved cysteine through the conserved F or W.

TRBV18	12	TRBJ2-5	CASSEYQETQYF
TRBV9	15	TRBJ1-2	CASSPGGAGDYGYTF
TRBV3-1/TRBV3-2	14	TRBJ1-1	CASTSRGFNTEAFF
TRBV18	13	TRBJ1-1	CASSSDTNTEAFF
TRBV27	14	TRBJ2-5	CASRTGLLTETQYF
TRBV9	13	TRBJ1-2	CASSGQGRYGYTF
TRBV4-2	16	TRBJ2-5	CASSHHTTGKAETQYF
TRBV7-3	13	TRBJ2-1	CASSLERDYEQFF
TRBV28	17	TRBJ1-4	CASSPYVIVATNEKLFF
TRBV6-5	14	TRBJ1-2	CASSLGQGTYGYTF
TRBV7-2	12	TRBJ1-2	CASSSNNYGYTF
TRBV15	16	TRBJ2-3	CATSSGQGAGTDTQYF
TRBV19	15	TRBJ1-5	CASSIHTGGGQPQHF
TRBV7-2	16	TRBJ1-2	CASSPEPGTALSGYTF
TRBV7-9	14	TRBJ1-5	CASSANDRNQPQHF
TRBV6-5	13	TRBJ1-1	CASTQPGGLEAFF
TRBV27	11	TRBJ1-2	CASRTGGGYTF
TRBV18	17	TRBJ2-1	CASSSDPGLAGDNEQFF
TRBV6-6	14	TRBJ2-5	CASSYGQTKETQYF
TRBV7-8	16	TRBJ2-3	CASSRESARPTDTQYF
TRBV7-2	17	TRBJ1-4	CASSLVHRGRTNEKLFF
TRBV12-5	15	TRBJ1-6	CASVRGGTNNSPLHF
TRBV6-5	14	TRBJ2-1	CASQGGQLQNEQFF
TRBV29-1	16	TRBJ1-1	CSGVLGTGGLNPEAFF
TRBV5-1	16	TRBJ2-3	CASMTSGRGFTDTQYF
TRBV7-9	15	TRBJ1-6	CASSALEGYNSPLHF
TRBV6-6	13	TRBJ2-5	CASKTGGGETQYF
TRBV10-3	18	TRBJ2-2	CAISELAGGTTNTGELFF
TRBV19	15	TRBJ2-1	CASSIGQGGYNEQFF
TRBV7-2	14	TRBJ1-2	CASSLNTASPGYTF
TRBV21-1	14	TRBJ2-7	CASRNTSSADEQYF
TRBV7-9	14	TRBJ2-1	CASSTGTSGWGQFF
TRBV11-1	13	TRBJ2-1	CASSLGANNEQFF
TRBV18	13	TRBJ1-2	CASSPDRGSGYTF
TRBV29-1	15	TRBJ1-1	CSYIPGQARNTEAFF
TRBV5-8	15	TRBJ1-4	CASSGRTGVNEKLFF
TRBV25-1	15	TRBJ1-4	CASSEYRGYNEKLFF
TRBV11-2	14	TRBJ2-3	CASSLVQSTDTQYF
TRBV3-1/TRBV3-2	15	TRBJ2-7	CASSPAGGPTYEQYF
TRBV12-3/TRBV12-4	13	TRBJ2-7	CASSLVRGVEQYF
TRBV3-1/TRBV3-2	14	TRBJ2-3	CASSLLTGTDTQYF
TRBV5-1	15	TRBJ2-1	CASSFNAGGNNEQFF
TRBV10-3	12	TRBJ2-7	CAISEQGYEQYF
TRBV7-2	15	TRBJ2-3	CASSSDRASTDTQYF
TRBV25-1	15	TRBJ2-5	CASSPKQGTSETQYF
TRBV6-6	16	TRBJ1-5	CASSTRTESNNQPQHF
TRBV12-3/TRBV12-4	13	TRBJ2-1	CASSLAARGGLLF
TRBV7-2	16	TRBJ1-2	CASSHSNSWGPHGYTF
TRBV7-6	14	TRBJ1-4	CASSLGVGEEKLFF
TRBV6-1	14	TRBJ1-6	CASSERGSNSPLHF
TRBV24-1	14	TRBJ2-3	CATSGANSADTQYF
TRBV9	15	TRBJ2-3	CASSSTSGRTDTQYF
TRBV5-1	15	TRBJ1-2	CASSLNGGGDYGYTF
TRBV7-2	17	TRBJ2-1	CASSLAVTSGSYNEQFF
TRBV6-5	14	TRBJ1-2	CASSSPRVQYGYTF
TRBV7-2	15	TRBJ1-2	CASSLVGDIDYGYTF
TRBV30	13	TRBJ1-2	CAWTRDRLYGYTF
TRBV7-3	16	TRBJ2-3	CASSPLGQGGTDTQYF
TRBV6-5	15	TRBJ1-2	CASSQILQGAYGYTF